These T cell receptor beta chains were read from a single sample in a study of blood T cells in healthy people across ages. TCRdb independently ran MiXCR on the 5' RACE reads; one entry per CDR3 protein. This table holds fewer than 950,000 distinct CDR3 sequences, roughly 53% found once. The specimen sequenced was blood. These receptors originate from an elderly man in good health. Each CDR3 is given with its conserved first and last residue. The D gene is left open where the match is weak. A clone size is listed for some rows: how often the clone was seen (once, few, many), or a class if it is expanded.

TRBV28,.,TRBJ2-3,.,CASSRQISTDTQYF,TGTGCCAGCAGCCGACAGATCTCCACAGATACGCAGTATTTT
TRBV7-5,.,TRBJ1-5,few,CISVPEAPYREWDQPQHF,.
TRBV20-1,TRBD1,TRBJ2-7,few,CSAPTGVHEQYF,TGCAGTGCTCCGACAGGGGTCCACGAGCAGTACTTC
TRBV7-9,.,TRBJ2-3,few,CATSPNRYAYF,TGTGCCACCAGCCCCAACAGATATGCGTATTTT
TRBV7-2,TRBD1,TRBJ2-4,.,CASSLWTGGEEQYF,TGTGCCAGCAGCTTATGGACAGGGGGCGAGGAGCAGTACTTC
TRBV7-9,TRBD2,TRBJ2-1,few,CASSQIAGAAYNEQFF,TGTGCCAGCAGCCAAATAGCGGGAGCGGCCTACAATGAGCAGTTCTTC
TRBV11-3,TRBD2,TRBJ2-2,.,CASSNLSGRARELFF,TGTGCCAGCAGTAACCTTAGCGGGAGGGCCCGGGAGCTGTTTTTT
TRBV29-1,.,TRBJ1-1,.,CSAVGGRLNTEAFF,TGCAGCGCGGTGGGGGGCAGGCTGAACACTGAAGCTTTCTTT
TRBV6-1,.,TRBJ2-3,.,CASSEGKDRYAYF,TGTGCCAGCAGTGAAGGTAAAGACAGATACGCGTATTTT
TRBV10-3,.,TRBJ2-7,few,CAISESPQGTFTYEQYF,TGTGCCATCAGTGAGTCACCCCAGGGGACCTTCACCTACGAGCAGTACTTC
TRBV10-3,.,TRBJ2-5,.,CAISAGGVLWTQYF,TGTGCCATCAGTGCAGGCGGTGTGCTTTGGACCCAGTACTTC
TRBV5-1,.,TRBJ1-3,.,CASSLNTASGNTIYF,TGCGCCAGCAGCTTGAATACAGCCTCTGGAAACACCATATATTTT
TRBV5-1,.,TRBJ1-1,.,CASSYYQGSTEAFF,TGCGCCAGCAGCTACTATCAGGGGAGCACTGAAGCTTTCTTT
TRBV29-1,TRBD1,TRBJ2-2,.,CSVGTGADTGELFF,TGCAGCGTTGGGACAGGGGCGGACACCGGGGAGCTGTTTTTT
TRBV10-3,.,TRBJ2-3,.,CAINQNPYGADTQYF,TGTGCCATCAATCAGAACCCGTACGGGGCAGATACGCAGTATTTT